Sequencing of this TCR beta chain was carried out in a study of T cells after yellow fever vaccination. Whole-study context: Fractions low in cell number were prepared with SMART-Seq v4 Ultra Low Input.

Germline values: CDR1 ENHRY, CDR2 SYGVKD. Trimming at V came to 11 bases and at J to 6 bases, leaving 10 bases not matched to a gene. The CDR3 runs to 14 residues. Study conclusions and caveats: Weaker, the secondary response peaked sooner, at day 5 versus 15. A large majority of primary-vaccination clones showed up again after the booster (around 95% CD4, 85% to 90% CD8).

5'RACE template switching produced TCR cDNA carrying a universal primer site and UMIs. TCRdb re-analysed the 5' RACE reads in MiXCR, keeping a single row per CDR3 protein. Of 300,000 to 350,000 distinct CDR3 sequences listed, around 4.5% were seen once; the top ten hold approximately 20%. Ten or more counts support this clonotype. The antigen is not known. The V gene is TRBV10-3, the J gene TRBJ2-3; 11 bases map to TRBD2. The TCR originated in a man in his late teens or twenties who received the YFV17D yellow fever vaccine. The sample was PBMCs, taken 15 days after the yellow fever booster vaccination. CDR3 coding DNA: TGTGCCGCAAAACCGGGACTAGCGGCGGATACGCAGTATTTT. Translating it yields CAAKPGLAADTQYF.